The entry below describes one T cell receptor beta chain. This entry belongs to a study of T cell responses to AZD1222 COVID-19 vaccine. The germline V gene has CDR1 LNHDA and CDR2 SQIVND (reference sequence). The CDR3 runs 15 residues. Deletions cut 5 bases from V and 3 bases from J, with 17 bases between. TCRdb's table, derived via immunoSEQ multiplex PCR, lists solely in-frame clones and lacks some. The data hold about 45,000 clones, with about 87% observed a single time. The origin of this receptor is an adult who received the AZD1222 COVID-19 vaccine. The J gene is TRBJ2-7, the V gene TRBV19; D is possibly TRBD1 or TRBD2 (5 bases each). Source: peripheral blood, taken 28 days after the second AZD1222 dose. Written as DNA, the CDR3 is TGTGCCAGTAGTCGCTACCGGGACCAAAACTACGAGCAGTACTTC. It codes for CASSRYRDQNYEQYF.